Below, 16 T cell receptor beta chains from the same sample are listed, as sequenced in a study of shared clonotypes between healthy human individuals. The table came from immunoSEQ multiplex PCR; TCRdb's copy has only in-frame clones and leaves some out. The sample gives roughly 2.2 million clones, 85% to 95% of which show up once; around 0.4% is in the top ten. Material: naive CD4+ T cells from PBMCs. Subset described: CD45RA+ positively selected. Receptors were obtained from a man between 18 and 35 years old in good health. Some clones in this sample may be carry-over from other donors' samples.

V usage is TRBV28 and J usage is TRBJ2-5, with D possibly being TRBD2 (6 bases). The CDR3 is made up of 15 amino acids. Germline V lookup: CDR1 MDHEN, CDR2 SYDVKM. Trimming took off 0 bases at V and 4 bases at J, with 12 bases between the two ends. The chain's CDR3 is CASSLWLGGSETQYF. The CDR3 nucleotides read TGTGCCAGCAGTTTATGGCTCGGGGGTTCAGAGACCCAGTACTTC.

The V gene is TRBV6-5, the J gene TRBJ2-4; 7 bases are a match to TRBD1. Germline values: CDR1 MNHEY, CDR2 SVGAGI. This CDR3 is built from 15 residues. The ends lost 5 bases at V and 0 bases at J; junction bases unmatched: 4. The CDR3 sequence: CASSRDSLAKNIQYF. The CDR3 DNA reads TGTGCCAGCAGTCGGGACAGTTTAGCCAAAAACATTCAGTACTTC.

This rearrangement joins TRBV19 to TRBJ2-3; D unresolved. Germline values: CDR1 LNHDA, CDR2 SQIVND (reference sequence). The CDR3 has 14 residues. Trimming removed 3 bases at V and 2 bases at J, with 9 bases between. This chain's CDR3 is CASSMALSTDTQYF. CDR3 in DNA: TGTGCCAGTAGTATGGCCCTCTCCACAGATACGCAGTATTTT.

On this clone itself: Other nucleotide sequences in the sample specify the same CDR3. CDR3 sequence: CSVAPGQGSTDTQYF. CDR3 nucleotide sequence: TGCAGCGTGGCTCCGGGACAGGGGAGCACAGATACGCAGTATTTT. This chain connects TRBV29-1 to TRBJ2-3; TRBD1 agrees at 10 bases. The length of the CDR3 is 15 residues. Germline V CDR1 and CDR2: SQVTM, ANQGSEA. The J segment lost 0 bases and the V segment lost 6 bases, leaving 6 bases of the junction unmatched.

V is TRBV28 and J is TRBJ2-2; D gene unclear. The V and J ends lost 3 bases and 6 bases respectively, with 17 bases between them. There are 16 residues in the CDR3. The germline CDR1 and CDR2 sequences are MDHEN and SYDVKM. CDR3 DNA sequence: TGTGCCAGCAGTTTTGGCGCAGTAGAAGGTGCCGGGGAGCTGTTTTTT. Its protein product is CASSFGAVEGAGELFF.

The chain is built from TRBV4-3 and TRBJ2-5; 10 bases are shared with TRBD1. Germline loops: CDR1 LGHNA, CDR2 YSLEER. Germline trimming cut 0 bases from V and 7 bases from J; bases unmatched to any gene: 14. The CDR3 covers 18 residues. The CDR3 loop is CASSQDWGQGRSSGTQYF. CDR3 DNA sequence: TGCGCCAGCAGCCAAGATTGGGGACAGGGGCGGTCCAGCGGGACCCAGTACTTC.

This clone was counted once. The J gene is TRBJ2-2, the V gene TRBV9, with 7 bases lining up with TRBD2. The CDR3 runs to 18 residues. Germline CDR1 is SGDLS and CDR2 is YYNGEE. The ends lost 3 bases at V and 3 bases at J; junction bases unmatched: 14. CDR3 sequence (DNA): TGTGCCAGCAGCGGCCGGGACTACACCCGCGGGGACACCGGGGAGCTGTTTTTT. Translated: CASSGRDYTRGDTGELFF.

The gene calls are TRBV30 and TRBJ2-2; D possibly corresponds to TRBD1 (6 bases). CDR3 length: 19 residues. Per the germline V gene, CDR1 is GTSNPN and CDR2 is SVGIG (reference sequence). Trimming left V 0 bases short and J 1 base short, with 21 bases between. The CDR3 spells CAWSVLGHGTPLNTGELFF. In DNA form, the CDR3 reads TGTGCCTGGAGTGTGCTGGGACACGGGACGCCATTGAACACCGGGGAGCTGTTTTTT. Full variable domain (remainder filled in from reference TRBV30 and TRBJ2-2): SQTIHQWPATLVQPVGSPLSLECTVEGTSNPNLYWYRQAAGRGLQLLFYSVGIGQISSEVPQNLSASRPQDRQFILSSKKLLLSDSGFYLCAWSVLGHGTPLNTGELFFGEGSRLTVL.

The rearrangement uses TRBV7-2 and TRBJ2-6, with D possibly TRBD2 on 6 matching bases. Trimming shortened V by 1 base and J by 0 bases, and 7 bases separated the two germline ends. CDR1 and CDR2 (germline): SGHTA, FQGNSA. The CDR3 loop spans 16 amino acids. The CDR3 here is CASSLGGVSGANVLTF. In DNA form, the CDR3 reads TGTGCCAGCAGCTTAGGGGGGGTCTCTGGGGCCAACGTCCTGACTTTC. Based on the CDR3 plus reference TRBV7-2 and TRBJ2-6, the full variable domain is GAGVSQSPSNKVTEKGKDVELRCDPISGHTALYWYRQSLGQGLEFLIYFQGNSAPDKSGLPSDRFSAERTGGSVSTLTIQRTQQEDSAVYLCASSLGGVSGANVLTFGAGSRLTVL.

The CDR3 protein is CASSLAGGNEKLFF. The CDR3 coding sequence is TGTGCCAGCAGTTTAGCAGGGGGGAATGAAAAACTGTTTTTT. V is TRBV28 and J is TRBJ1-4; 7 positions agree with TRBD1. V trimming: 2 bases; J trimming: 5 bases; junction bases outside the gene matches: 2. This CDR3 is built from 14 residues. The germline gives CDR1 MDHEN, CDR2 SYDVKM.

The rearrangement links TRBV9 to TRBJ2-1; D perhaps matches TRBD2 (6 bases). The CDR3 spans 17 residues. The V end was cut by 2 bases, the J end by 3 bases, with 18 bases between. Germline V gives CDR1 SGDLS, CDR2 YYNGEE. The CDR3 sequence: CASSVTGGAGLYNEQFF. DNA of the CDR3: TGTGCCAGCAGCGTCACTGGGGGAGCGGGCCTCTACAATGAGCAGTTCTTC. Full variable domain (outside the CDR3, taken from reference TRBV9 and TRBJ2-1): DSGVTQTPKHLITATGQRVTLRCSPRSGDLSVYWYQQSLDQGLQFLIQYYNGEERAKGNILERFSAQQFPDLHSELNLSSLELGDSALYFCASSVTGGAGLYNEQFFGPGTRLTVL.

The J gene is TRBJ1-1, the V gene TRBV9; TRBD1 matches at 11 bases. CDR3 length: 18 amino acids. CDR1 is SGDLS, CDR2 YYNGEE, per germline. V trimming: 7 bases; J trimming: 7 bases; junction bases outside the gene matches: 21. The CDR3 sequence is CASPGQGGWSGKVGEAFF. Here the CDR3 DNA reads TGTGCCAGCCCGGGACAGGGGGGATGGAGTGGGAAGGTGGGTGAAGCTTTCTTT.

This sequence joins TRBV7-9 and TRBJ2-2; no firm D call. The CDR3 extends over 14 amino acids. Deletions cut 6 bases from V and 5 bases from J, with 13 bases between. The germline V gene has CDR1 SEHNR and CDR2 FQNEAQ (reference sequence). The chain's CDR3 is CASRDSGVTGELFF. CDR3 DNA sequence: TGTGCCAGCAGGGATAGTGGGGTGACCGGGGAGCTGTTTTTT.

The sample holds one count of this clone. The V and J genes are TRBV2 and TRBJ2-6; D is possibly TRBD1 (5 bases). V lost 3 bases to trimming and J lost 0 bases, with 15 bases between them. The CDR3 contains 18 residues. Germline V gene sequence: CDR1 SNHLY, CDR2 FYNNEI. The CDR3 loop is CASSERPTGFSGANVLTF. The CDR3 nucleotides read TGTGCCAGCAGTGAGCGTCCTACAGGTTTCTCTGGGGCCAACGTCCTGACTTTC.

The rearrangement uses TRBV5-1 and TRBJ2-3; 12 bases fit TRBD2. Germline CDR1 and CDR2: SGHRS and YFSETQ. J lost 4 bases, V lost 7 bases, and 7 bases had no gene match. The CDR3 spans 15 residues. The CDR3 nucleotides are TGCGCCAGCCCCGGGGGACTAGCGGGTGCAGATACGCAGTATTTT. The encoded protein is CASPGGLAGADTQYF.

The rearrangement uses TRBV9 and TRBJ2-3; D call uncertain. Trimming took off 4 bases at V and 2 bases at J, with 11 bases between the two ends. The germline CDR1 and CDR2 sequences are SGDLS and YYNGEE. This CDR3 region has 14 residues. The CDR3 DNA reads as TGTGCCAGCAGCCCACGGCTATTCACAGATACGCAGTATTTT. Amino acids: CASSPRLFTDTQYF.